These 27 T cell receptor beta chains came from one sample sequenced in a study of T cell repertoires in cytomegalovirus infection. TCRdb redid the calling of the reads with MiXCR, one entry per CDR3 protein. Of around 94,000 distinct CDR3 sequences in the sample, approximately 15% were seen once. The sequencing input was PBMCs. The receptors originated from a human donor in good health (CMV status not recorded). Some clones in this sample may be carry-over from other donors' samples.

This clonotype occurred many times. The chain recombines TRBV12-3 or TRBV12-4 with TRBJ1-1, with a weak D call TRBD1 (6 bases). This CDR3 is 14 amino acids long. V lost 3 bases, J lost 3 bases, and 11 bases lay in between. For the CDR3, the DNA is TGTGCCAGCAGTTTGGGGGGCAGGTACACTGAAGCTTTCTTT. This encodes CASSLGGRYTEAFF.

This clonotype was counted many times. The gene calls are TRBV6-4 and TRBJ2-3; D is unresolved. Trimming left V 3 bases short and J 0 bases short, with 4 bases between. This CDR3 region has 13 residues. CDR1 and CDR2 (germline): MRHNA, SNTAGT. Here the CDR3 reads CASSERSTDTQYF. The CDR3 DNA is TGTGCCAGCAGTGAGCGGAGCACAGATACGCAGTATTTT.

This clonotype was detected many times. J is TRBJ2-1 and V is TRBV11-2, with D unclear. V lost 5 bases and J 0 bases, leaving 14 bases between the germline ends. The length of the CDR3 is 16 residues. Germline V gene data show CDR1 as SGHAT and CDR2 as FQNNGV. The DNA of the CDR3 is TGTGCCAGCAGCCGACCTTCGCGGAGCTCCTACAATGAGCAGTTCTTC. Protein product: CASSRPSRSSYNEQFF.

The chain employs TRBV7-4 and TRBJ1-1; D perhaps matches TRBD1 (5 bases). This CDR3 spans 11 amino acids. Looked up from germline, CDR1 is SGHVT and CDR2 is SQSDAQ. V shed 5 bases and J shed 5 bases, with 6 bases lying between them. This CDR3 is CASSRQTEAFF. CDR3 sequence (DNA): TGTGCCAGCAGCCGACAGACTGAAGCTTTCTTT.

This chain joins TRBV6-2 or TRBV6-3 and TRBJ1-1, with 9 bases identical to TRBD1. Germline V CDR1 and CDR2: MNHEY, SVGEGT. The CDR3 is 14 residues long. The ends lost 6 bases at V and 4 bases at J; junction bases unmatched: 6. The CDR3 sequence is CASSDRGGGTEAFF. In DNA, the CDR3 is TGTGCCAGCAGCGACAGGGGGGGCGGCACTGAAGCTTTCTTT.

This clonotype was seen only a few times. The chain is built from TRBV5-5 and TRBJ2-5; a possible D gene is TRBD2 (6 bases). This CDR3 has 15 amino acids. With 4 bases removed from V and 0 bases from J, the gap between germline ends came to 13 bases. Germline V gives CDR1 SGHKS, CDR2 YYEKEE (reference sequence). The CDR3, as DNA: TGTGCCAGCAGCCCGGGACTTCTATACCAAGAGACCCAGTACTTC. Its translation: CASSPGLLYQETQYF.

The sample holds many counts of this clonotype. The V and J genes are TRBV11-1 and TRBJ1-3, with TRBD1 as a possible D gene (6 bases). The germline V gene encodes CDR1 SGHAT and CDR2 FQDESV (reference sequence). V gave up 4 bases and J gave up 2 bases, with 9 bases separating them. The CDR3 spans 14 residues. The CDR3 DNA sequence: TGTGCCAGCAGCTACGACAGGACTGGAAACACCATATATTTT. This translates into CASSYDRTGNTIYF.

This clonotype was detected ten times or more. The chain recombines TRBV11-3 with TRBJ1-1; D not resolved. The germline V and J ends were trimmed by 5 bases and 0 bases, with 7 bases remaining between them. The germline V gene encodes CDR1 SGHNT and CDR2 YENEEA. The CDR3 is 13 amino acids. In DNA form, the CDR3 reads TGTGCCAGCAGCCTACGCATGAACACTGAAGCTTTCTTT. It encodes CASSLRMNTEAFF.

This clonotype has a count of ten or more. This rearrangement joins TRBV7-2 to TRBJ1-6; TRBD1 matches at 7 bases. The CDR3 extends over 15 amino acids. The germline CDR1 and CDR2 sequences are SGHTA and FQGNSA. The V segment lost 1 base and the J segment 12 bases; nucleotides outside the gene matches: 9. CDR3 DNA sequence: TGTGCCAGCAGCTTAGAGGGGGCCCCAGGGAGACCCCTCCACTTT. Protein product: CASSLEGAPGRPLHF.

This clonotype was counted ten times or more. This rearrangement joins TRBV7-2 to TRBJ1-1; 7 bases are shared with TRBD1. This CDR3 spans 12 amino acids. Trimming at V came to 5 bases and at J to 11 bases, leaving 8 bases not matched to a gene. Germline V gives CDR1 SGHTA, CDR2 FQGNSA. Here the CDR3 reads CASSRQGPSAFF. DNA of the CDR3: TGTGCCAGCAGCCGACAGGGCCCGAGTGCTTTCTTT.

This clonotype was detected many times. J is TRBJ2-3 and V is TRBV7-2; D remains unclear. The germline V gene encodes CDR1 SGHTA and CDR2 FQGNSA. The CDR3 has 13 amino acids. Between the trimmed V and J ends, which lost 5 bases and 4 bases, there was a span of 10 bases. The CDR3 loop reads CASSRGRADTQYF. The CDR3 coding sequence is TGTGCCAGCAGCCGTGGAAGGGCAGATACGCAGTATTTT.

This clonotype came up a few times. CDR3 in DNA: TGTGCCAGCAGCCCAACAGGGGGCAACACTGAAGCTTTCTTT. This gives the protein CASSPTGGNTEAFF. J is TRBJ1-1 and V is TRBV2, with 9 bases that match TRBD1. V lost 6 bases, J lost 2 bases, and 4 bases stayed unmatched. Germline V gene sequence: CDR1 SNHLY, CDR2 FYNNEI. The CDR3 is 14 residues long.

This clonotype was counted between two and nine times. The genes are TRBV19 and TRBJ1-1, with D uncertain. The CDR3 length is 14 residues. The V end was cut by 1 base, the J end by 0 bases, with 6 bases between. Germline-derived CDR1 and CDR2 are LNHDA and SQIVND (reference sequence). Here the CDR3 reads CASSIGDLNTEAFF. The CDR3 DNA sequence: TGTGCCAGTAGTATAGGAGACTTGAACACTGAAGCTTTCTTT.

This clonotype occurred a few times. This chain connects TRBV28 to TRBJ1-1; D is uncertain. The CDR3 covers 12 residues. Between the trimmed V and J ends, which lost 1 base and 10 bases, there was a span of 10 bases. Germline CDR1 and CDR2: MDHEN and SYDVKM. CDR3 nucleotides: TGTGCCAGCAGTTTATCGGACTTAGGAGCTTTCTTT. It specifies CASSLSDLGAFF.

To note about this clonotype: An end of the junction does not agree with germline; a read error may underlie this. The chain uses TRBV10-3 and TRBJ2-7, with TRBD1 matching over 9 bases. Germline CDR1 ENHRY, CDR2 SYGVKD. The CDR3 loop spans 14 amino acids. CDR3 sequence (DNA): TGTACCATCAGTGACCCGGACAGGGGAAACGAGCAGTACTTC. It specifies CTISDPDRGNEQYF.

This clonotype has only a few counts. This chain joins TRBV9 and TRBJ1-1, with D perhaps matching TRBD1 (6 bases). Trimming cost V 2 bases and J 6 bases, with 11 bases left between them. CDR1 is SGDLS, CDR2 YYNGEE, per germline. The CDR3 runs to 13 residues. The CDR3 region has the DNA TGTGCCAGCAGCGTGGGGGGGGGGCCTGAAGCTTTCTTT. Its translation is CASSVGGGPEAFF. Drawing the rest from reference TRBV9 and TRBJ1-1, the complete variable domain is DSGVTQTPKHLITATGQRVTLRCSPRSGDLSVYWYQQSLDQGLQFLIQYYNGEERAKGNILERFSAQQFPDLHSELNLSSLELGDSALYFCASSVGGGPEAFFGQGTRLTVV.

This clonotype occurred many times. This chain links TRBV7-9 with TRBJ2-3; D is possibly TRBD2 (5 bases). V was shortened by 5 bases and J by 1 base, with 13 bases between the two germline ends. CDR1 is SEHNR, CDR2 FQNEAQ, per germline (reference sequence). The CDR3 is 15 residues long. CDR3 DNA sequence: TGTGCCAGCAGCGTCGAGGGTCAACGCACAGATACGCAGTATTTT. Translated: CASSVEGQRTDTQYF.

The genes are TRBV6-2 or TRBV6-3 and TRBJ2-7, with D unclear. The CDR3 is 12 residues long. V shed 0 bases and J shed 6 bases, with 6 bases lying between them. CDR1 is MNHEY and CDR2 is SVGEGT in the germline V gene. The CDR3 bases are TGTGCCAGCAGTTACTCGGCAGTCGAGCAGTACTTC. It specifies CASSYSAVEQYF.

This clonotype was detected ten times or more. This sequence joins TRBV7-2 and TRBJ1-3, with D possibly matching TRBD1 (6 bases). The length of the CDR3 is 15 residues. Between the trimmed V and J ends, which lost 5 bases and 2 bases, there was a span of 13 bases. In germline, CDR1 is SGHTA, CDR2 FQGNSA. CDR3 coding DNA: TGTGCCAGCAGCCCGGACAGATCGCCTGGAAACACCATATATTTT. It is translated as CASSPDRSPGNTIYF.

This clonotype has at least ten counts. The rearrangement joins TRBV7-2 to TRBJ2-3; D remains unclear. The V end lost 1 base, the J end lost 5 bases, and 7 bases lay between the germline ends. The V gene's germline CDR1 is SGHTA and CDR2 FQGNSA. This CDR3 spans 13 amino acids. The CDR3 sequence is CASSLGPGDTQYF. The CDR3 DNA reads TGTGCCAGCAGCTTAGGACCCGGAGATACGCAGTATTTT.

This clonotype showed up many times. The V gene is TRBV7-2, the J gene TRBJ1-5; no reliable D call. V lost 4 bases and J 4 bases, leaving 8 bases between the germline ends. Germline V lookup: CDR1 SGHTA, CDR2 FQGNSA. The CDR3 extends over 13 amino acids. CDR3: CASSSGVNQPQHF. DNA of the CDR3: TGTGCCAGCAGCTCGGGAGTTAATCAGCCCCAGCATTTT.

As concerns this clonotype: A much larger clone differs from this one at a single base, so this may be a read error. The chain recombines TRBV7-2 with TRBJ1-4; D not certain. Trimming shortened V by 4 bases and J by 7 bases, and 19 bases separated the two germline ends. Germline V CDR1 and CDR2: SGHTA, FQGNSA. The CDR3 is made up of 16 amino acids. The CDR3 region is CASSSGMGWLGEKLFF. CDR3 nucleotide sequence: TGTGCCAGCAGCTCCGGAATGGGGTGGCTGGGTGAAAAACTGTTTTTT.

This clonotype has just a few counts. This chain uses TRBV20-1 with TRBJ2-3; the D gene is possibly TRBD1 (6 bases). The CDR3 sequence is 14 residues long. V was shortened by 3 bases and J by 6 bases, with 16 bases between the two germline ends. Germline V gene lookup returns CDR1 DFQATT and CDR2 SNEGSKA (reference sequence). The CDR3 region has the DNA TGCAGTGCTAGGGGGGCCCCGCCATCCGATACGCAGTATTTT. It translates to CSARGAPPSDTQYF.

This clonotype was recorded many times. V usage is TRBV7-2 and J usage is TRBJ1-1, with D hard to call. CDR3 size: 14 residues. CDR1 is SGHTA, CDR2 FQGNSA, per germline. Trimming shortened V by 5 bases and J by 6 bases, and 16 bases separated the two germline ends. CDR3 nucleotide sequence: TGTGCCAGCAGCCTAGATTTTAATGCGGCTGAAGCTTTCTTT. It codes for CASSLDFNAAEAFF.

The sample holds a few counts of this clonotype. The chain carries TRBV5-1 and TRBJ2-7; no clear D. The CDR3 spans 14 residues. V lost 0 bases, J lost 2 bases, and 9 bases lay in between. Germline assignment: CDR1 SGHRS and CDR2 YFSETQ. The CDR3 is CASSLEDRTYEQYF. The CDR3 bases are TGCGCCAGCAGCTTGGAGGATAGAACCTACGAGCAGTACTTC.

Remarks on this clonotype: A much larger clone sits a single nucleotide away, making a read error possible. The chain combines TRBV7-2 with TRBJ1-4, with a possible D match to TRBD1 (5 bases). The CDR3 is 16 residues long. V was shortened by 6 bases and J by 7 bases, with 21 bases between the two germline ends. The germline gives CDR1 SGHTA, CDR2 FQGNSA. The CDR3: CASSGDGPPGGEKLFF. The CDR3 nucleotides are TGTGCCAGCAGTGGAGATGGGCCGCCTGGGGGTGAAAAACTGTTTTTT.

This clonotype came up once. This may arise from a read error, as a much more abundant clone is one base away. This rearrangement joins TRBV7-2 to TRBJ1-3; D uncertain. Germline CDR1 SGHTA, CDR2 FQGNSA. The CDR3 spans 15 residues. The CDR3 DNA follows: TGTGCCAGCAGCCTCAGACGGGTCTCTGGAAACACCTTATATTTT. Protein product: CASSLRRVSGNTLYF.